Listed below are T cell receptor beta chains from one sample, sequenced in a study of blood T cell repertoires in COVID-19. Libraries were prepared by immunoSEQ multiplex PCR; TCRdb keeps only in-frame clonotypes and omits some of them. This sample has more than 150,000 clones; more than 75% occur once, and the top ten carry under 0.7%. The specimen was peripheral blood. The receptors shown here come from a man between 60 and 75 years old with COVID-19, enrolled during active disease. Both conserved end residues are part of each CDR3.

CDR3: CASSPGPNSPLHF
V: TRBV6-5
J: TRBJ1-6

CDR3: CASSAGGPANSPLHF
V: TRBV6-2/TRBV6-3
J: TRBJ1-6

CDR3: CASTKLGQGASNEKLFF
V: TRBV27
J: TRBJ1-4

CDR3: CASSLVADTEAFF
V: TRBV5-1
J: TRBJ1-1

CDR3: CASSLAHSNQPQHF
V: TRBV5-5
J: TRBJ1-5

CDR3: CASSKLGIGTGGQPQHF
V: TRBV19
J: TRBJ1-5

CDR3: CASSVGVGVTEAFF
V: TRBV9
J: TRBJ1-1

CDR3: CAISEHSDRDATNEKLFF
V: TRBV10-3
J: TRBJ1-4

CDR3: CASSPGTGGGYSNQPQHF
V: TRBV27
J: TRBJ1-5

CDR3: CASSRGYGDLGYGYTF
V: TRBV7-9
J: TRBJ1-2

CDR3: CATQTGGSYEQYF
V: TRBV10-2
J: TRBJ2-7

CDR3: CAIRGRVGGLAGPKNTDTQYF
V: TRBV10-3
J: TRBJ2-3

CDR3: CASSEVTGLNSPLHF
V: TRBV25-1
J: TRBJ1-6

CDR3: CASSSPRQNYEQYF
V: TRBV11-2
J: TRBJ2-7

CDR3: CASSADSTKQPQHF
V: TRBV9
J: TRBJ1-5

CDR3: CASSPKGQGYGYTF
V: TRBV6-6
J: TRBJ1-2

CDR3: CASSFAGGVYNSPLHF
V: TRBV11-3
J: TRBJ1-6

CDR3: CSARGTSTGELFF
V: TRBV29-1
J: TRBJ2-2

CDR3: CASSFAHMVAEAFF
V: TRBV11-2
J: TRBJ1-1

CDR3: CASSEAPGSGGRADTQYF
V: TRBV9
J: TRBJ2-3

CDR3: CASSSQGFGANVLTF
V: TRBV7-2
J: TRBJ2-6

CDR3: CASSIIRDRGRYEQFF
V: TRBV19
J: TRBJ2-1

CDR3: CASSTKGTGVDGYTF
V: TRBV5-1
J: TRBJ1-2

CDR3: CATSEQSVTDTQYF
V: TRBV24-1
J: TRBJ2-3

CDR3: CASSADLRADTQYF
V: TRBV5-1
J: TRBJ2-3

CDR3: CASSVLRDTLSTDTQYF
V: TRBV9
J: TRBJ2-3

CDR3: CASSSEYVGGWSGNTIYF
V: TRBV7-2
J: TRBJ1-3

CDR3: CASSPLREAFF
V: TRBV7-8
J: TRBJ1-1

CDR3: CASSSGQGRDQPQHF
V: TRBV7-9
J: TRBJ1-5

CDR3: CATSRDRVGMNTEAFF
V: TRBV15
J: TRBJ1-1

CDR3: CASSPRQGNSPLHF
V: TRBV19
J: TRBJ1-6

CDR3: CASSRLAGGPHNEQFF
V: TRBV3-1/TRBV3-2
J: TRBJ2-1

CDR3: CASSQDTAVGQPQHF
V: TRBV3-1/TRBV3-2
J: TRBJ1-5

CDR3: CASSEVTGNQPQHF
V: TRBV2
J: TRBJ1-5

CDR3: CAISESGQGVSPLHF
V: TRBV10-3
J: TRBJ1-6

CDR3: CASSQGLGTTGRLLETQYF
V: TRBV3-1/TRBV3-2
J: TRBJ2-5

CDR3: CASSLDVRPGELFF
V: TRBV5-6
J: TRBJ2-2

CDR3: CASSRQGYNEQFF
V: TRBV2
J: TRBJ2-1

CDR3: CASLRLAMNNEQFF
V: TRBV5-8
J: TRBJ2-1

CDR3: CASSQRATGGNSPLHF
V: TRBV4-3
J: TRBJ1-6

CDR3: CASRPGTSGTYNEQFF
V: TRBV28
J: TRBJ2-1

CDR3: CASSTTGPYSNQPQHF
V: TRBV19
J: TRBJ1-5

CDR3: CASSEHIRGTYNEQFF
V: TRBV6-1
J: TRBJ2-1

CDR3: CASSPLGSGGGALDTQYF
V: TRBV28
J: TRBJ2-3

CDR3: CAWRGLVNEQFF
V: TRBV30
J: TRBJ2-1

CDR3: CASSLHAGQGAEAFF
V: TRBV27
J: TRBJ1-1

CDR3: CASSPKQRTSGGYTF
V: TRBV7-2
J: TRBJ1-2

CDR3: CASRQTTPRELFF
V: TRBV28
J: TRBJ2-2

CDR3: CASSLGRVTYEQYF
V: TRBV27
J: TRBJ2-7

CDR3: CAIRKQGNQPQHF
V: TRBV10-3
J: TRBJ1-5

CDR3: CSAPAGQAMNTEAFF
V: TRBV29-1
J: TRBJ1-1